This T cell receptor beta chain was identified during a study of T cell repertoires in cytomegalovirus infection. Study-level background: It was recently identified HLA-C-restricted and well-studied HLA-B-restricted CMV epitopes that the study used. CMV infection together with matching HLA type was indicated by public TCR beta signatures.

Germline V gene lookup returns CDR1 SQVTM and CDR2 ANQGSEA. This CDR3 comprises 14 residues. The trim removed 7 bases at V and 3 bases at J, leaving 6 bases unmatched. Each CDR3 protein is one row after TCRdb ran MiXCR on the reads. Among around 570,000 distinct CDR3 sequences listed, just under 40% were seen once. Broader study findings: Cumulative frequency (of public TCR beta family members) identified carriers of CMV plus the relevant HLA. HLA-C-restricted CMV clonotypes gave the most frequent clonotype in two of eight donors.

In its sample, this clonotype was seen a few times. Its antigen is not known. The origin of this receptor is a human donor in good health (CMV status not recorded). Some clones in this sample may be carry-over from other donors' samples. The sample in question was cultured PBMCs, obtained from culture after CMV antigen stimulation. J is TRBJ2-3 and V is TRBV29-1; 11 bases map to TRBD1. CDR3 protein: CSDRTGGVTDTQYF. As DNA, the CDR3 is TGCAGCGATCGGACAGGGGGCGTTACAGATACGCAGTATTTT.